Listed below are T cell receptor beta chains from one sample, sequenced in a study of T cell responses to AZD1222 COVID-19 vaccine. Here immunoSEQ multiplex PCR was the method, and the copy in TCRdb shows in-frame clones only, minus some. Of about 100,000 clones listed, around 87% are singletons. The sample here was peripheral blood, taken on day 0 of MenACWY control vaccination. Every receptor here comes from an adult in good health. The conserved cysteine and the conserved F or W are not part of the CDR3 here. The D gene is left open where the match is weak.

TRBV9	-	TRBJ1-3	ASSSSARGPGNTIY
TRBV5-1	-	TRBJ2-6	ASSPGRPSGANVLT
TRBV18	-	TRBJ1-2	ASSPRGSITSFYT
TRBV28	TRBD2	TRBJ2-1	ASRFTGFASGRGEF
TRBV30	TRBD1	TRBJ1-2	AWSYRGYGYT
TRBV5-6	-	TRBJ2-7	ASSRKSWDWQY
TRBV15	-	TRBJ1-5	ATSRERNQPQH
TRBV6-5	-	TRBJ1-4	ASSTRGEKLF
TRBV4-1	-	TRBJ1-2	ASSPPGAGALGTGDGYT
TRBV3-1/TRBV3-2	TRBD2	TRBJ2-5	ASSQGGGSGETQY
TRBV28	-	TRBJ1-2	ASSFRNNYGYT
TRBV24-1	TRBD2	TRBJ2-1	ATSEVLGGSSYNEQF
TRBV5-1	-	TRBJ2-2	ASSLGPNTGELF
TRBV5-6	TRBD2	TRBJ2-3	ASSYGLAGDTQY
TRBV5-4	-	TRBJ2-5	ASSLSSQETQY
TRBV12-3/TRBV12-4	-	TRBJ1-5	ASSNGRPQH
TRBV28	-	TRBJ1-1	ASSLQTEAF
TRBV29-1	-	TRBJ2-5	SVRRSLQETQY
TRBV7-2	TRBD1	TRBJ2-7	ASSLVPGQGAYEQY
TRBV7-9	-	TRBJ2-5	ASSQTGGRRQETQY
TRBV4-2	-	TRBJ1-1	ASSPQGEADTEAF
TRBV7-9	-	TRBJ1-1	ASSFITNTEAF
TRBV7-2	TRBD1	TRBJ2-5	ASSPRVQGSRETQY
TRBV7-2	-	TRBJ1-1	ASSFVSGENTEAF